This TCR beta chain emerged from a study of blood T cell repertoires in COVID-19 (dated by TCRdb to about 2020). Background on the whole study: Samples covering the acute and convalescent phases of COVID-19 were provided by collaborators in the United States, Italy and Spain. The samples were drawn from the first 160 participants of the ongoing ImmuneRACE study and from about 1,200 subjects provided by 6 global collaborators. A freely available public database, intended as a resource for researchers studying the immune response to SARS-CoV-2, is where the repertoires were released. Where available, HLA class I and class II types were taken from metadata supplied by the sample provider and were not determined by assay-based typing. Subjects who had been exposed to COVID-19, were actively infected with it, or had recovered from it provided the deeply sampled blood TCRbeta repertoires that made up the dataset. The material from the prospective study consisted of cDNA or gDNA derived from T cells, B-cell-depleted T cells, or PBMCs. Sample metadata almost always included a de-identified subject ID, COVID-19 status, age in years and sex. Findings and caveats that apply to the study as a whole: How much clinical and demographic metadata was included differed by source and by participant, and the metadata was provided uncurated.

With respect to this clone: The target of this receptor is not known. There are no base qualities to consult, and no much larger clone falls within one base.

TCRbeta CDR3 regions were amplified from genomic DNA by means of the immunoSEQ Assay, a bias-controlled multiplex PCR. As for how the authors treated the data: The number of nucleated cells in each sample was estimated by amplification of reference gene primers within the assay. To quantify the absolute abundance of each unique TCRbeta CDR3 rearrangement, sequence reads were collapsed and filtered. For each sample, productive Simpson clonality was calculated as the square root of Simpson's diversity index over productive rearrangements. TCRdb took over this immuneACCESS table, retaining in-frame rearrangements with V and J assigned. Such tables are incomplete; in checked studies, under half of the missing clones stem from an unresolved V gene, and the remainder is unexplained. For V, J and clone size, that table is used; D and trimming come from the DNA. This sample gives some 320,000 clones in total; approximately 90% of them show up just once. Of the sample, 5.5% to 8% is held by the ten largest clones.

Looking up the germline V gene yields CDR1 SGHTA and CDR2 FQGNSA. There are 14 amino acids in the CDR3, from cysteine to phenylalanine inclusive. Kept here is only the CDR3 DNA, which spans 42 bases and is read in frame from base 1. The V end gives up 8 bases and the J end 0 bases, leaving 4 bases in the junction not matched to a gene. Another Seattle source contributed samples from volunteer blood donors who had recovered from COVID-19. Each collaborating institution followed its own protocols to collect whole blood in K2EDTA tubes. For TCRbeta analysis, collaborators shipped samples in one of three forms: frozen whole blood, isolated PBMCs, or DNA extracted from either of those sample types.

Input material: peripheral blood. The chain is assembled from TRBV7-2 and TRBJ2-3; the junction holds 8 bases that match TRBD2. The sequence came from a woman in her twenties or thirties who had recovered from COVID-19. At the DNA level, the sequence is TGTGCCAGCCGGGGGGGGGCCAGCACAGATACGCAGTATTTT. This yields the protein CASRGGASTDTQYF.